This record covers a single T cell receptor beta chain. Other DNA sequences within the sample encode an identical CDR3. This sample was taken from a study of T cell changes during pregnancy in multiple sclerosis. CDR1 SGDLS and CDR2 YYNGEE come from the germline V gene. V shed 1 base and J shed 1 base, with 5 bases lying between them. This CDR3 has 13 residues. Method: immunoSEQ multiplex PCR; TCRdb's copy keeps in-frame clones and lacks some. The sample has around 65,000 clones, approximately 86% seen once; the top ten hold 1.7%. The chain employs TRBV9 and TRBJ2-5; D call uncertain. Sample: peripheral blood, taken in the first trimester of pregnancy. This TCR derives from a female donor with multiple sclerosis, enrolled in a pregnancy study. CDR3 bases: TGTGCCAGCAGCGTACGCGGCCAAGAGACCCAGTACTTC. This gives the protein CASSVRGQETQYF.